The T cell receptor (beta chain) described here comes from a study of cytomegalovirus exposure and HLA in healthy donors. The PCR had 60 Vbeta and 13 Jbeta primers. Clones were sequenced by immunoSEQ multiplex PCR, and TCRdb holds only the in-frame ones, with some missing. The profile shows 85,000 to 100,000 clones, approximately 64% of them singletons. A remark on this clone: Antigen: not known.

Findings of the study overall: Rarity held for most TCR sequences, but there were some public TCRs that occurred in many donors. Reports described diagnosis of cytomegalovirus status by the classifier as highly specific and sensitive.

CDR1 is SGHKS and CDR2 is YYEKEE in the germline V gene (reference sequence). Trimming cost V 4 bases and J 4 bases, with 14 bases left between them. The CDR3 covers 14 residues. The chain couples TRBV5-5 to TRBJ1-1; possibly TRBD1 for D (5 bases). What was sequenced was PBMCs. The clonotype comes from a man between 60 and 70 years old in good health and CMV-seronegative. In DNA form, the CDR3 reads TGTGCCAGCAGCGAACGAACAGGCTTCACTGAAGCTTTCTTT. As protein: CASSERTGFTEAFF.